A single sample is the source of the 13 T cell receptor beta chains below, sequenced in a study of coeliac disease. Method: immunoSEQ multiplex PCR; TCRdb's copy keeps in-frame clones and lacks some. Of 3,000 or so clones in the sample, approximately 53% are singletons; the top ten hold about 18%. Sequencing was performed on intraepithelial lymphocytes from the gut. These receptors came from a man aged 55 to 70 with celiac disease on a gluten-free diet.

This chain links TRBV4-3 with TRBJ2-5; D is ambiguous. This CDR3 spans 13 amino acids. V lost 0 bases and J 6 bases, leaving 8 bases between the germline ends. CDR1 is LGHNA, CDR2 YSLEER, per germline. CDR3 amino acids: CASSQDWQKTQYF. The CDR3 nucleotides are TGCGCCAGCAGCCAAGATTGGCAGAAGACCCAGTACTTC.

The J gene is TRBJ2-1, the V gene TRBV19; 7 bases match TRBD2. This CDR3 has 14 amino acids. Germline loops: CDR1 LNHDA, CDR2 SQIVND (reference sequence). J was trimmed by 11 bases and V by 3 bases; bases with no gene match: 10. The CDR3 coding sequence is TGTGCCAGTAGTATCTTCTTAACAGCGGGACAGCAGTTCTTC. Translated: CASSIFLTAGQQFF.

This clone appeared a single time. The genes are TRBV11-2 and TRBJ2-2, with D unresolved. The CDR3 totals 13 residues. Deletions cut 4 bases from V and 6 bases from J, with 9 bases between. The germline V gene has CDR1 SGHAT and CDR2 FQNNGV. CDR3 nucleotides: TGTGCCAGCAGCTCAGACCATCCCGGGGAGCTGTTTTTT. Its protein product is CASSSDHPGELFF. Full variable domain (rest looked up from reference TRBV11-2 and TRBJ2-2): EAGVAQSPRYKIIEKRQSVAFWCNPISGHATLYWYQQILGQGPKLLIQFQNNGVVDDSQLPKDRFSAERLKGVDSTLKIQPAKLEDSAVYLCASSSDHPGELFFGEGSRLTVL.

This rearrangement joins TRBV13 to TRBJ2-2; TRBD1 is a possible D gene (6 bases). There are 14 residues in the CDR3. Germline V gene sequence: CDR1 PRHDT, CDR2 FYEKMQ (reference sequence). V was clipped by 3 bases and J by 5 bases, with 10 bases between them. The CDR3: CASSLQGLTGELFF. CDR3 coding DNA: TGTGCCAGCAGCTTGCAGGGGCTAACCGGGGAGCTGTTTTTT.

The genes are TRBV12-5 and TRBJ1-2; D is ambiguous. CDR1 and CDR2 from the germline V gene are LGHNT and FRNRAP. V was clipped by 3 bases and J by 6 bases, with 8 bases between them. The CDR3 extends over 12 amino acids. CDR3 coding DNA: TGTGCTAGTGGTTTCGAGACACATGGCTACACCTTC. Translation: CASGFETHGYTF.

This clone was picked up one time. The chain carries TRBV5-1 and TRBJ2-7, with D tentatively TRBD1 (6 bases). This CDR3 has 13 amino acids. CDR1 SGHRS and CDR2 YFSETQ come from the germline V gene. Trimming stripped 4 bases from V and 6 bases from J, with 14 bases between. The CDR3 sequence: CASSPSGVREQYF. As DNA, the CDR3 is TGCGCCAGCAGCCCTTCAGGGGTTCGCGAGCAGTACTTC.

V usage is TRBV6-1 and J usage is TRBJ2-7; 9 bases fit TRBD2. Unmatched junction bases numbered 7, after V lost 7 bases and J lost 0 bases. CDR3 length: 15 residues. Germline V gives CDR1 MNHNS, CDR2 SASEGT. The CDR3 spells CASILAGFGSYEQYF. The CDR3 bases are TGTGCCAGCATCCTAGCGGGATTCGGCTCCTACGAGCAGTACTTC.

The CDR3 loop reads CAISVPRGGLNEQFF. The DNA of the CDR3 is TGTGCCATCAGTGTTCCGCGGGGGGGGTTGAATGAGCAGTTCTTC. The rearrangement joins TRBV10-3 to TRBJ2-1; 9 bases align to TRBD2. This CDR3 is 15 amino acids long. Per germline, CDR1 ENHRY and CDR2 SYGVKD. V trimming: 4 bases; J trimming: 7 bases; junction bases outside the gene matches: 8.

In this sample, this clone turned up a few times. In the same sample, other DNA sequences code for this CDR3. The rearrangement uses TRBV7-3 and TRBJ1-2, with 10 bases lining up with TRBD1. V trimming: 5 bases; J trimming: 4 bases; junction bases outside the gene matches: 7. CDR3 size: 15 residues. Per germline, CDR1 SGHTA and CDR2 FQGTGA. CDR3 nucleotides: TGTGCCAGCAGCCAAGGGACAGGGGAGTCCTATGGCTACACCTTC. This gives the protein CASSQGTGESYGYTF.

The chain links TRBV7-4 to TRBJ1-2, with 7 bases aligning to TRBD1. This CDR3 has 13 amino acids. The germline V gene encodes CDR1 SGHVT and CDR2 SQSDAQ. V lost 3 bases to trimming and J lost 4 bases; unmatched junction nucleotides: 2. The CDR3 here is CASSLTGFYGYTF. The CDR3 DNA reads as TGTGCCAGCAGCTTGACAGGGTTCTATGGCTACACCTTC.

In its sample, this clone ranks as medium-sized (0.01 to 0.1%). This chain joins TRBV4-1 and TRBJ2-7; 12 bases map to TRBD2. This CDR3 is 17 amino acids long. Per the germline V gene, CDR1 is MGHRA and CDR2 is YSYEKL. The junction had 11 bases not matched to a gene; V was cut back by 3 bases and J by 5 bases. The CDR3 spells CASSQGVLAGGIDEQYF. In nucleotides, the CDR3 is TGCGCCAGCAGCCAGGGCGTGCTAGCGGGAGGGATCGACGAGCAGTACTTC.

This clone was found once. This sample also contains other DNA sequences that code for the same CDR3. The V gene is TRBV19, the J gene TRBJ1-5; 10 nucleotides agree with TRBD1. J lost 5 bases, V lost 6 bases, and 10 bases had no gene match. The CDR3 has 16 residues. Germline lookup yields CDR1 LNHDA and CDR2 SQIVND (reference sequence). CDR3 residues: CASSRPPGQGHQPQHF. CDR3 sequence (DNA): TGTGCCAGTAGCCGACCCCCGGGACAGGGGCATCAGCCCCAGCATTTT.

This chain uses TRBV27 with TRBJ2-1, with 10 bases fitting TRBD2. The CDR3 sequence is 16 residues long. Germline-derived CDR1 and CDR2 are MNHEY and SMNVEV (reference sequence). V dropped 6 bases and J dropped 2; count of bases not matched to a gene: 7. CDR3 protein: CASSSGLAATYNEQFF. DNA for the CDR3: TGTGCCAGCAGCTCCGGACTAGCGGCTACCTACAATGAGCAGTTCTTC.